This T cell receptor (beta chain) was profiled in a study of CXCR3-negative and CXCR3-positive naive CD8 T cells. 5' RACE with UMI labels generated the TRB cDNA libraries. TCRdb re-called the 5' RACE reads and shows each CDR3 protein once, DNA omitted. This repertoire includes about 82,000 distinct CDR3 sequences. This CDR3 comprises 17 residues. CDR1 and CDR2 (germline): SQVTM, ANQGSEA. The sequence was obtained from a human donor in good health. Some clones in this sample may be carry-over from other donors' samples. This sequence joins TRBV29-1 and TRBJ1-1. Sequenced material: naive CXCR3- CD8+ T cells from blood. Regarding subset: CD45RO-CCR7+CD27+CD95- naive CD8+ T cells lacking CXCR3 (TNR3-). The CDR3 is CSVGYRALGPQNTEAFF.